This TCR beta chain emerged from a study of blood T cell repertoires in COVID-19. About the research overall: COVID-19 samples collected from the United States, Italy and Spain covered acute and convalescent phases. PBMCs, B-cell-depleted T cells, or T cells provided the cDNA or gDNA that made up the material.

This CDR3 has 16 amino acids. Trimming shortened V by 0 bases and J by 0 bases, and 9 bases separated the two germline ends. Germline assignment: CDR1 LGHDT and CDR2 YNNKEL (reference sequence). Original processing notes: Reference gene primer amplification gave nucleated cell count estimates. Profiled with immunoSEQ multiplex PCR; TCRdb holds only in-frame clones, not every one. The DNA was the basis for D and trimming; V, J and clone size are from that table. This table has 350,000 to 400,000 clones, around 91% appearing once. This TCR derives from a man younger than 30 with active or convalescent COVID-19. The source material was peripheral blood. The J gene is TRBJ1-3, the V gene TRBV3-1 (or the pseudogene TRBV3-2); no clear D. CDR3 DNA: TGTGCCAGCAGCCAAGAGTTCTCCTTCTCTGGAAACACCATATATTTT. It yields the protein CASSQEFSFSGNTIYF.